This entry is about one T cell receptor (beta chain). This clonotype was counted ten times or more. It has no known antigen specificity. No per-base quality is available; no much larger clone lies one base away. V loses 6 bases, J loses 5 bases, and the germline ends lie 7 bases apart. Its CDR3 holds 11 amino acids, cysteine through phenylalanine. The sequence is cut down to CDR3 DNA, 33 bases in frame from base 1. From a lookup of the germline V gene, CDR1 and CDR2 are SGHAT and FQNNGV. The data originate from a study of response to subunit inactivated influenza vaccine (dated by TCRdb to the late 2010s). Study-wide context: To follow how T cells responded to a trivalent subunit inactivated influenza vaccine, the researchers relied on deep quantitative profiling of the T cell receptor repertoire. Summary of the overall study and its limitations: It was suggested by the authors that each seasonal influenza vaccination may recruit only a limited number of new T cells.

Libraries were built with RT-PCR. Sequencing used an Illumina HiSeq 2500. TCRdb reran the public reads through fastp at Q25 and MiXCR, keeping productive beta chains. Rows with a matching CDR3 protein are joined into one entry that keeps the most common DNA and genes. Present in this sample are fewer than 700,000 distinct CDR3 sequences, over 10% of which were seen just once. About 12% of the sample is held by the ten biggest clonotypes. What this sample's time point label stands for: approximately 40 days after influenza vaccine administration. This sample comprised PBMCs from blood, obtained roughly 45 days after vaccination. This clonotype was sampled from a man aged 45 to 65 who received an inactivated influenza vaccine. Donor details come from another sample of the same person, matched by shared clones. Recombination linked TRBV11-2 to TRBJ2-5; the D segment cannot be called with confidence. The CDR3 corresponds to CASSLMETQYF. The DNA sequence is given as TGTGCCAGCAGTTTGATGGAGACCCAGTACTTC.